The present T cell receptor beta chain was sequenced within a study of cytomegalovirus exposure and HLA in healthy donors. With respect to this clone: Its antigen is as yet unknown.

Primers for the PCR totalled 60 Vbeta and 13 Jbeta. TCRdb's table, derived via immunoSEQ multiplex PCR, lists solely in-frame clones and lacks some. The sample holds 200,000 to 300,000 clones, around 80% seen once. Study-level points and caveats: Several top significant clusters appeared, in a later analysis, to be linked to common viral pathogens.

Looked up from germline, CDR1 is SEHNR and CDR2 is FQNEAQ (reference sequence). This CDR3 contains 14 residues. Trimming removed 4 bases at V and 3 bases at J, with 12 bases between. This chain uses TRBV7-9 with TRBJ1-1; weak D call: TRBD1 (5 bases). The sequenced material came from PBMCs. The clonotype originates from a woman between 35 and 50 years old in good health and CMV-seropositive. This CDR3 is CASSSQGGYTEAFF. Written as DNA, the CDR3 is TGTGCCAGCAGCTCCCAGGGCGGCTACACTGAAGCTTTCTTT.